What follows are 2 T cell receptor beta chains derived from one specimen sequenced in a study of CD8 T cells in ankylosing spondylitis. TCRdb fed the 5' RACE reads into MiXCR, producing one record per CDR3 protein. This table holds about 250,000 distinct CDR3 sequences, roughly a quarter found once. Sequencing was done on a sample of blood, either unsorted or a sorted T cell fraction (not recorded which). Every receptor here comes from a male donor with ankylosing spondylitis or in good health (not recorded which).

The chain carries TRBV7-2 and TRBJ2-2, with 9 bases that match TRBD2. V trimming: 3 bases; J trimming: 7 bases; junction bases outside the gene matches: 6. CDR3 length equals 15 residues. The germline gives CDR1 SGHTA, CDR2 FQGNSA. CDR3 DNA: TGTGCCAGCAGCTTGAGTAGCGGGGGTGGCGGGGAGCTGTTTTTT. Protein: CASSLSSGGGGELFF.

There are a few counts of this clonotype. V gene TRBV25-1 combines with J gene TRBJ2-7, with TRBD2 matching 11 bases. The J segment lost 7 bases and the V segment lost 7 bases, leaving 6 bases of the junction unmatched. The CDR3 extends over 13 amino acids. Germline CDR1 is MGHDK and CDR2 is SYGVNS. As DNA, the CDR3 is TGTGCCAGCAAGGACGGACTAGCGGGTGAGCAGTACTTC. Its translation: CASKDGLAGEQYF.